These 19 T cell receptor beta chains originate from one sample sequenced in a study of CD8+ T cells in alopecia areata. The authors extracted RNA and reverse transcribed it into cDNA as the sequencing template. Sequenced by immunoSEQ multiplex PCR; TCRdb stores in-frame clones only, minus some. The table lists over 150,000 clones, 40% to 65% of them singletons. Noted treatment: oral pan-JAK inhibitor, 5-10 mg twice daily. The sequences come from CD8+ T cells sorted from blood, collected at week 24, from a patient treated with tofacitinib. The receptor set was obtained from a human donor with alopecia areata.

The chain is built from TRBV7-6 and TRBJ2-7, with a weak D call TRBD1 (6 bases). Germline lookup yields CDR1 SGHVS and CDR2 FNYEAQ. This CDR3 has 15 amino acids. V lost 1 base and J 2 bases, leaving 12 bases between the germline ends. The CDR3: CASSLEERTAYEQYF. CDR3 nucleotide sequence: TGTGCCAGCAGCTTAGAGGAGAGGACAGCCTACGAGCAGTACTTC.

The table lists this clone with a few counts. The V and J genes are TRBV4-3 and TRBJ2-1, with 13 bases fitting TRBD2. Germline V CDR1 and CDR2: LGHNA, YSLEER. The CDR3 extends over 19 amino acids. V was clipped by 1 base and J by 9 bases; unmatched bases: 15. CDR3 nucleotide sequence: TGCGCCAGCAGCCAAGCCTGGACTAGCGGGGGCCACGAAGTAGGTGAGCAGTTCTTC. It specifies CASSQAWTSGGHEVGEQFF.

The sample holds one count of this clone. J is TRBJ2-2 and V is TRBV23-1; no firm D call. TRBV23-1 is an ORF, with its function uncertain. The CDR3 runs to 13 residues. Between the trimmed V and J ends, which lost 4 bases and 7 bases, there was a span of 10 bases. In DNA, the CDR3 is TGCGCCAGCAGTCTTTCGAGTTACGGGGAGCTGTTTTTT. Residues: CASSLSSYGELFF.

The chain joins TRBV4-3 to TRBJ1-2; D may be TRBD1 (6 bases). Per the germline V gene, CDR1 is LGHNA and CDR2 is YSLEER. The germline V and J ends were trimmed by 0 bases and 4 bases, with 12 bases remaining between them. This CDR3 is built from 15 residues. The CDR3: CASSQERQASYGYTF. In DNA form, the CDR3 reads TGCGCCAGCAGCCAAGAGCGACAGGCATCCTATGGCTACACCTTC.

The rearrangement joins TRBV5-4 to TRBJ2-1; D is possibly TRBD1 (5 bases). Trimming cost V 7 bases and J 6 bases, with 20 bases left between them. The CDR3 has 15 residues. Germline-derived CDR1 and CDR2 are SGHNT and YYREEE (reference sequence). Here the CDR3 DNA reads TGTGCCAGCGGAGAACACCTCAGGGTCTTCAATGAGCAGTTCTTC. Translating it yields CASGEHLRVFNEQFF.

This clone occurred a few times. The V gene is TRBV6-6, the J gene TRBJ1-1, with D tentatively TRBD1 (6 bases). Looked up from germline, CDR1 is MNHNY and CDR2 is SVGAGI (reference sequence). There are 13 residues in the CDR3. V lost 7 bases and J 1 base, leaving 10 bases between the germline ends. The CDR3 bases are TGTGCCAGCATTCAAGGGGGGAACACTGAAGCTTTCTTT. It yields the protein CASIQGGNTEAFF.

This clone was detected only once. This sequence joins TRBV27 and TRBJ2-7, with D unclear. This CDR3 contains 14 residues. In germline, CDR1 is MNHEY, CDR2 SMNVEV (reference sequence). V lost 5 bases and J 3 bases, leaving 14 bases between the germline ends. CDR3 sequence reads: CASSLRPTSYEQYF. The CDR3 DNA reads TGTGCCAGCAGTCTCCGACCGACGAGCTACGAGCAGTACTTC.

The rearrangement uses TRBV5-6 and TRBJ1-2; D ambiguous. Germline V gene lookup returns CDR1 SGHDT and CDR2 YYEEEE. V lost 4 bases and J 5 bases, leaving 18 bases between the germline ends. The length of the CDR3 is 15 residues. The CDR3 here is CASSLRQENGYGYTF. CDR3 nucleotides: TGTGCCAGCAGCCTAAGACAAGAGAATGGGTATGGCTACACCTTC.

The rearrangement joins TRBV30 to TRBJ2-1; weak D call: TRBD1 (5 bases). This CDR3 is 16 amino acids long. Germline V CDR1 and CDR2: GTSNPN, SVGIG (reference sequence). Deletions cut 3 bases from V and 0 bases from J, with 15 bases between. The CDR3 loop is CAWSLDRMSSYNEQFF. CDR3 in DNA: TGTGCCTGGAGCTTAGACAGAATGAGCTCCTACAATGAGCAGTTCTTC.

For the CDR3, the DNA is TGCGCCAGCAGCCAAGGGAGCAACTACGAGCAGTACTTC. Protein product: CASSQGSNYEQYF. The chain couples TRBV4-3 to TRBJ2-7; no reliable D call. Germline CDR1 LGHNA, CDR2 YSLEER. Trimming shortened V by 1 base and J by 3 bases, and 7 bases separated the two germline ends. The length of the CDR3 is 13 residues.

In this sample, this clone turned up a few times. This sequence joins TRBV29-1 and TRBJ1-4, with 7 bases aligning to TRBD1. The CDR3 contains 14 residues. Per germline, CDR1 SQVTM and CDR2 ANQGSEA. V shed 6 bases and J 3 bases; nucleotides not matched to a gene: 7. CDR3 protein: CSVAPGQPNEKLFF. CDR3 DNA sequence: TGCAGCGTGGCCCCGGGACAGCCTAATGAAAAACTGTTTTTT.

This chain uses TRBV27 with TRBJ2-7, with D hard to call. Looked up from germline, CDR1 is MNHEY and CDR2 is SMNVEV (reference sequence). The V and J ends lost 1 base and 5 bases respectively, with 12 bases between them. This CDR3 is built from 14 residues. CDR3 residues: CASSLLQAADEQYF. The DNA of the CDR3 is TGTGCCAGCAGTTTATTGCAGGCCGCCGACGAGCAGTACTTC.

The chain employs TRBV11-2 and TRBJ2-1; tentatively, D is TRBD1 or TRBD2 (5 bases each). This CDR3 contains 14 residues. The germline CDR1 and CDR2 sequences are SGHAT and FQNNGV. Trimming pared 6 bases from V and 6 bases from J, leaving 15 bases between. The CDR3, as DNA: TGTGCCAGCAGGGGGACCAATCGGCGCAATGAGCAGTTCTTC. It yields the protein CASRGTNRRNEQFF.

This chain uses TRBV11-2 with TRBJ1-4; 7 bases fit TRBD1. The V gene end was trimmed by 6 bases and the J gene end by 8 bases; junction bases not matched to a gene: 12. The germline CDR1 and CDR2 sequences are SGHAT and FQNNGV. CDR3 length equals 15 residues. This chain's CDR3 is CASRGGDSEREKLFF. In nucleotides, the CDR3 is TGTGCCAGCAGGGGGGGGGACAGCGAAAGAGAAAAACTGTTTTTT.

The chain uses TRBV4-1 and TRBJ2-7, with 8 positions matching TRBD1. Losses at the gene ends were 3 bases for V and 0 bases for J; bases not matched to a gene: 7. Germline CDR1 MGHRA, CDR2 YSYEKL. The length of the CDR3 is 16 residues. In DNA, the CDR3 is TGCGCCAGCAGCCACAATGACAGGGGTGCCTCCTACGAGCAGTACTTC. This codes for CASSHNDRGASYEQYF.

This clone showed up just a few times. J is TRBJ2-1 and V is TRBV10-3; D uncertain. V was shortened by 4 bases and J by 5 bases, with 6 bases between the two germline ends. Germline CDR1 reads ENHRY; CDR2 reads SYGVKD. This CDR3 comprises 12 residues. In nucleotides, the CDR3 is TGTGCCATCAGTGTTACTGACAATGAGCAGTTCTTC. Protein: CAISVTDNEQFF.

There are a few counts of this clone. V gene TRBV20-1 combines with J gene TRBJ2-1; D uncertain. Looked up from germline, CDR1 is DFQATT and CDR2 is SNEGSKA (reference sequence). CDR3 size: 11 residues. V lost 5 bases to trimming and J lost 7 bases, with 9 bases between them. The CDR3 coding sequence is TGCAGTGCTTCCCCGGCAAATGAGCAGTTCTTC. This sequence encodes CSASPANEQFF.

The gene calls are TRBV28 and TRBJ1-2; D is uncertain. CDR1 and CDR2 from the germline V gene are MDHEN and SYDVKM. Trimming shortened V by 7 bases and J by 8 bases, and 26 bases separated the two germline ends. The CDR3 contains 16 residues. CDR3 protein: CASTSLRREDFGGYTF. The CDR3 DNA is TGTGCCAGCACCTCCCTTAGGAGGGAGGACTTCGGCGGCTACACCTTC.

V is TRBV15 and J is TRBJ1-2, with 7 bases identical to TRBD1. Germline loops: CDR1 LNHNV, CDR2 YYDKDF (reference sequence). The length of the CDR3 is 15 residues. V lost 5 bases to trimming and J lost 2 bases; unmatched junction nucleotides: 8. CDR3: CATSPQDRTNYGYTF. The CDR3 DNA reads TGTGCCACCAGCCCACAGGACAGGACCAACTATGGCTACACCTTC. The full variable domain, in which reference TRBV15 and TRBJ1-2 provide the parts outside the CDR3, is DAMVIQNPRYQVTQFGKPVTLSCSQTLNHNVMYWYQQKSSQAPKLLFHYYDKDFNNEADTPDNFQSRRPNTSFCFLDIRSPGLGDTAMYLCATSPQDRTNYGYTFGSGTRLTVV.